This is a list of T cell receptor delta chains from one sample in a study of gamma-delta T cells after stem cell transplantation. TCRdb redid clone calling on the RT-PCR reads using CATT. Of 2,500 or so delta-chain clones in the sample, about 32% are singletons; the top ten hold more than 25%. Sequenced input: gamma-delta T cells. These receptors all come from a human donor. It is not recorded whose cells these are; they may come from a transplant donor. CDR3s include the opening cysteine and the closing phenylalanine or tryptophan. D genes are given only for firm matches. A row's size may be missing; if present it is once, few, many or a size class.

few,.,TRDJ1,TRDV1,CALGDRPSHLVPGPYTDKLIF,TGTGCTCTTGGGGATCGGCCTTCCCACCTAGTACCGGGACCGTACACCGATAAACTCATCTTT
few,.,TRDJ1,TRDV1,CALGERRPHRRVFGTDKLIF,TGTGCTCTTGGGGAAAGGCGCCCCCACCGACGCGTGTTCGGCACCGATAAACTCATCTTT
.,TRDD3,TRDJ1,TRDV2,CACDKLGDLTDNLIF,TGTGCCTGTGACAAACTGGGGGATCTCACCGATAACCTCATCTTT
few,TRDD3,TRDJ1,TRDV2,CACDSWGIGTDKLIF,TGTGCCTGTGACAGCTGGGGGATAGGGACCGATAAACTCATCTTT
hyperexpanded,.,TRDJ1,TRDV2,CACDTVGSLYTDKLIF,TGTGCCTGTGACACCGTGGGGAGCTTGTACACCGATAAACTCATCTTT
few,TRDD3,TRDJ1,TRDV2,CACDTLGATDKLIF,TGTGCCTGTGACACCCTGGGGGCCACCGATAAACTCATCTTT
few,TRDD3,TRDJ1,TRDV2,CACDTVRTGVRKHTDNLIF,TGTGCCTGTGACACCGTTCGTACTGGGGTTCGCAAGCACACCGATAACCTCATCTTT
.,TRDD3,TRDJ3,TRDV2,CACDSTGGYSSWDTRQMFF,TGTGCCTGTGACAGTACTGGGGGATACTCCTCCTGGGACACCCGACAGATGTTTTTC
.,.,TRDJ3,TRDV2,CACDTVGESSWDTRQMFF,TGTGCCTGTGACACCGTTGGGGAGAGCTCCTGGGACACCCGACAGATGTTTTTC
.,.,TRDJ1,TRDV2,CACDSIFAYVRNSATDTLIF,TGTGCCTGTGACTCCATTTTCGCTTACGTACGGAATTCTGCCACCGATACACTCATCTTT
few,TRDD3,TRDJ1,TRDV1,CALGELGSFPSPYWGIHKLIF,TGTGCTCTTGGGGAACTAGGCTCATTCCCTTCCCCTTACTGGGGGATACATAAACTCATCTTT
few,TRDD3,TRDJ1,TRDV2,CACDTLSGGYAGQADKLIF,TGTGCCTGTGACACGCTTTCTGGGGGATACGCAGGCCAGGCCGATAAACTCATCTTT
few,.,TRDJ1,TRDV2,CACDTVSRNTDKLIF,TGTGCCTGTGACACCGTTTCGAGGAACACCGATAAACTCATCTTT
.,.,TRDJ1,TRDV2,CACDTVGAQRGNLIF,TGTGCCTGTGACACCGTGGGGGCCCAGAGGGGTAACCTCATCTTT
.,TRDD3,TRDJ3,TRDV2,CACDRDWGWVWDTRQMFF,TGTGCCTGTGACAGGGACTGGGGGTGGGTCTGGGACACCCGACAGATGTTTTTC
.,TRDD3,TRDJ1,TRDV1,CALGPLDWGMRNITDKLIF,TGTGCTCTTGGCCCCCTGGACTGGGGGATGAGGAACATTACCGATAAACTCATCTTT
few,TRDD3,TRDJ1,TRDV2,CACDPLLGDTGVEYTDKLIF,TGTGCCTGTGACCCTTTACTGGGGGATACCGGAGTAGAGTACACCGATAAACTCATCTTT
few,TRDD3,TRDJ2,TRDV2,CACDNIPTILGDTSLPTLTAQLFF,TGTGCCTGTGACAATATACCGACAATACTGGGGGATACCTCCCTTCCAACTTTGACAGCACAACTCTTCTTT
.,.,TRDJ1,TRDV2,CACDTLGETLDKLIF,TGTGCCTGTGACACTCTGGGAGAAACACTGGATAAACTCATCTTT
.,.,TRDJ1,TRDV2,CACDNLPTVGDTQPGDKLIF,TGTGCCTGTGACAACCTTCCTACGGTGGGGGATACCCAGCCAGGGGATAAACTCATCTTT
.,TRDD3,TRDJ1,TRDV2,CACDTVGGFPAYTDKLIF,TGTGCCTGTGACACCGTTGGGGGATTCCCGGCATACACCGATAAACTCATCTTT
few,TRDD3,TRDJ1,TRDV3,CAFNLLGDTILTDKLIF,TGTGCCTTTAACCTACTGGGGGATACTATCCTAACCGATAAGCTCATCTTT